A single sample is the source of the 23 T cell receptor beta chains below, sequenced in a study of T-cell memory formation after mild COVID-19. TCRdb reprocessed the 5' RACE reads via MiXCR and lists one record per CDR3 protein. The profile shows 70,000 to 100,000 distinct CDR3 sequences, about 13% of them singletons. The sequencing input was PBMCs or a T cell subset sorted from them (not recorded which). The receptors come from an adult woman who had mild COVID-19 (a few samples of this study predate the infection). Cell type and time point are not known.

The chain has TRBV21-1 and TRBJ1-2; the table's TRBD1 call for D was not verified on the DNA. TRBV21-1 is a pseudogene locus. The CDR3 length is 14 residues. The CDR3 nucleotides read TGTGCCAGCAGCCTGCACGGGACAGGAAATGGCTACACCTTC. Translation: CASSLHGTGNGYTF.

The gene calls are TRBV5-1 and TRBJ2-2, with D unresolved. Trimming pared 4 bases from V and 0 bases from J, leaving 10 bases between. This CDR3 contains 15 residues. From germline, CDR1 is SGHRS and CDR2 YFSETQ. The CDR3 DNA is TGCGCCAGCAGCCTAGGAGATTCGAACACCGGGGAGCTGTTTTTT. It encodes CASSLGDSNTGELFF.

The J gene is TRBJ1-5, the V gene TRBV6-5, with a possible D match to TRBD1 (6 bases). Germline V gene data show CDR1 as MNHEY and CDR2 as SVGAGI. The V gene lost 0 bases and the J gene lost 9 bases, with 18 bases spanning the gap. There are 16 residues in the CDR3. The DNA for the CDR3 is TGTGCCAGCAGTTACTCGAGTACGGGGACACCGGGGCCCCAGCATTTT. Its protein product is CASSYSSTGTPGPQHF.

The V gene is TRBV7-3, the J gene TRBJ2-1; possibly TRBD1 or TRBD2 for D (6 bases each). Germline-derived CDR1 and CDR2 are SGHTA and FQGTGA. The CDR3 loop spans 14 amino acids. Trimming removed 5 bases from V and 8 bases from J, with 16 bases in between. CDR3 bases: TGTGCCAGCAGCCCAATAGTGGGGGGCGATGAGCAGTTCTTC. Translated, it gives CASSPIVGGDEQFF.

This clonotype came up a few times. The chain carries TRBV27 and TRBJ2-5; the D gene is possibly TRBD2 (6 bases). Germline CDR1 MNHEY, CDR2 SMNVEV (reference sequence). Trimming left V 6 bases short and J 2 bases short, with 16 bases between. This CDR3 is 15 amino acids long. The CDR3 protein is CASRPLGTSQETQYF. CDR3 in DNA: TGTGCCAGCAGACCCCTAGGGACTTCGCAAGAGACCCAGTACTTC.

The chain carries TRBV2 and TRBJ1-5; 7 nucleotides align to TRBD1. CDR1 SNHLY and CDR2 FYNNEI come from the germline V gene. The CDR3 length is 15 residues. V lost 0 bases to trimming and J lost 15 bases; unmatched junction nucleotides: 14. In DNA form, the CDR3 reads TGTGCCAGCAGTGAAGCGCTTTACGACAGGGCCCAGGGGCATTTT. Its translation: CASSEALYDRAQGHF.

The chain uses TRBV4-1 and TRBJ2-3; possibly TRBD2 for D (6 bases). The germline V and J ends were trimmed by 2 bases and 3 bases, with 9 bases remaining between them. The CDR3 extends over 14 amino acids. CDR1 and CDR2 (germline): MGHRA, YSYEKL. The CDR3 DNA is TGCGCCAGCAGCCAACGTGCGGGGACAGATACGCAGTATTTT. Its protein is CASSQRAGTDTQYF.

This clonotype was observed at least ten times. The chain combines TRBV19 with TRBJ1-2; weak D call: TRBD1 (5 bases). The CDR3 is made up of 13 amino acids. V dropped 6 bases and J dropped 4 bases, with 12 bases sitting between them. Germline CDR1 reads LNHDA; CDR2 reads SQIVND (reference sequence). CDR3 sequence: CASRPAGGYGYTF. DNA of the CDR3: TGTGCCAGTAGGCCGGCCGGGGGCTATGGCTACACCTTC.

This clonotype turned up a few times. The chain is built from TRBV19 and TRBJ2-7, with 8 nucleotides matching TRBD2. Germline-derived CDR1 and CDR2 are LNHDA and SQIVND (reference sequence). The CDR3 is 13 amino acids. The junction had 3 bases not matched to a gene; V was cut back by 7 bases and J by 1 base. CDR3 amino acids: CASTERESYEQYF. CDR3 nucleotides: TGTGCCAGTACCGAGCGGGAGTCCTACGAGCAGTACTTC.

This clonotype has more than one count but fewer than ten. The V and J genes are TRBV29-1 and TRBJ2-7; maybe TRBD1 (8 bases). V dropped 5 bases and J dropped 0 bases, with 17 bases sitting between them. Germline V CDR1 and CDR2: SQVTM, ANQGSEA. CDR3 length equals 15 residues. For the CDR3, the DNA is TGCAGCGTTCCAGGGGGCGGGGGCGACTCCTACGAGCAGTACTTC. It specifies CSVPGGGGDSYEQYF.

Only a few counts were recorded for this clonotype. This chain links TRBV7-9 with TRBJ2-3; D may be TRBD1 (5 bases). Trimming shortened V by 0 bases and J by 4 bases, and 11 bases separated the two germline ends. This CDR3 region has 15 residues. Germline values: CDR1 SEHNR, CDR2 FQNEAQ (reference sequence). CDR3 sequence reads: CASSLAMQGPDTQYF. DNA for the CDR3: TGTGCCAGCAGCTTAGCGATGCAGGGCCCAGATACGCAGTATTTT. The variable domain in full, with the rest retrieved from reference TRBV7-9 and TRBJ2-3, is DTGVSQNPRHKITKRGQNVTFRCDPISEHNRLYWYRQTLGQGPEFLTYFQNEAQLEKSRLLSDRFSAERPKGSFSTLEIQRTEQGDSAMYLCASSLAMQGPDTQYFGPGTRLTVL.

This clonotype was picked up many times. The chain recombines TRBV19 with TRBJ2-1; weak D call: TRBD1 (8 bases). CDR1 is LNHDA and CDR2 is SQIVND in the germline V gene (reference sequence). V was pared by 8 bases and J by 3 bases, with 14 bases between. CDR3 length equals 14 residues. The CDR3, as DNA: TGTGCCAGTTCTACAGGGGGGGACTACAATGAGCAGTTCTTC. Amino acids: CASSTGGDYNEQFF. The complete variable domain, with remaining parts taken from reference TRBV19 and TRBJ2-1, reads DGGITQSPKYLFRKEGQNVTLSCEQNLNHDAMYWYRQDPGQGLRLIYYSQIVNDFQKGDIAEGYSVSREKKESFPLTVTSAQKNPTAFYLCASSTGGDYNEQFFGPGTRLTVL.

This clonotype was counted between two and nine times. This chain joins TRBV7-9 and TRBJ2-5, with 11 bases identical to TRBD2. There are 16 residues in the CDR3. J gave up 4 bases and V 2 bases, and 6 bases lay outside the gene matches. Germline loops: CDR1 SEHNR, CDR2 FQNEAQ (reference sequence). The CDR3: CASSLSSGGASETQYF. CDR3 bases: TGTGCCAGCAGCTTAAGTAGCGGGGGGGCATCAGAGACCCAGTACTTC.

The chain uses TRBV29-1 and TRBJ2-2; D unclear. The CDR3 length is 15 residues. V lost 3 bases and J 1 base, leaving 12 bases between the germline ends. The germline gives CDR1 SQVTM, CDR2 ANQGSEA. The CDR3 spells CSVERPNLNTGELFF. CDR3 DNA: TGCAGCGTTGAGCGTCCTAACCTGAACACCGGGGAGCTGTTTTTT.

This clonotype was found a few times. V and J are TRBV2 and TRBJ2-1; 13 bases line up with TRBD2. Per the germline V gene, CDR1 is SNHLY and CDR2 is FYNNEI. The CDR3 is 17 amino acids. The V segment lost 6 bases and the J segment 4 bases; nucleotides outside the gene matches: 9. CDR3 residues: CASRPQGLAGVYNEQFF. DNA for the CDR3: TGTGCCAGCAGACCGCAAGGACTAGCGGGGGTTTACAATGAGCAGTTCTTC.

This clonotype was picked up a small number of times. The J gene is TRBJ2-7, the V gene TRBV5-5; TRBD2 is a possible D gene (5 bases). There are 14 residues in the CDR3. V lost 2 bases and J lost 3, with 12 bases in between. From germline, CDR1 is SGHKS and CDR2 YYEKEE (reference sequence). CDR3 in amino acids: CASSFVSGDYEQYF. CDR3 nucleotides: TGTGCCAGCAGCTTTGTATCCGGGGACTACGAGCAGTACTTC.

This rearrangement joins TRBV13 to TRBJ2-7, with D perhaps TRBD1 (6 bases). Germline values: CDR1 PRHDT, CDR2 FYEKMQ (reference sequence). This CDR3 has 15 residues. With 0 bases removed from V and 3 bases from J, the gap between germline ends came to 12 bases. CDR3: CASSLGRVGGYEQYF. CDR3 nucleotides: TGTGCCAGCAGCTTAGGCCGGGTAGGGGGCTACGAGCAGTACTTC.

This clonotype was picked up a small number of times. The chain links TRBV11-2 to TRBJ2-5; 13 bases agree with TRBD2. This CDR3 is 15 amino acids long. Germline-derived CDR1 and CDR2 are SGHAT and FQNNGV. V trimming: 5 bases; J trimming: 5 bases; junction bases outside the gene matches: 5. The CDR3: CASSQGLAGWETQYF. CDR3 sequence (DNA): TGTGCCAGCAGCCAGGGACTAGCGGGATGGGAGACCCAGTACTTC.

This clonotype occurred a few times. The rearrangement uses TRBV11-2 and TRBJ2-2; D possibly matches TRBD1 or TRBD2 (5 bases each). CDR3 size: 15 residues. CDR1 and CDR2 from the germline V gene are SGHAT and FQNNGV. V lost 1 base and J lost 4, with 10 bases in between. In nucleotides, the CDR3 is TGTGCCAGCAGCTTAGTGGCAGGGAGCACCGGGGAGCTGTTTTTT. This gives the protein CASSLVAGSTGELFF.

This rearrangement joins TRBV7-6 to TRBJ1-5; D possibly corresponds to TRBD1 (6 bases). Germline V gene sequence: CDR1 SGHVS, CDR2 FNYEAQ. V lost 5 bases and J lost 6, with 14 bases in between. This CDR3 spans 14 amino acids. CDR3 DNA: TGTGCCAGCAGCATTGGCGGGGGCAGTCAGCCCCAGCATTTT. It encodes CASSIGGGSQPQHF.

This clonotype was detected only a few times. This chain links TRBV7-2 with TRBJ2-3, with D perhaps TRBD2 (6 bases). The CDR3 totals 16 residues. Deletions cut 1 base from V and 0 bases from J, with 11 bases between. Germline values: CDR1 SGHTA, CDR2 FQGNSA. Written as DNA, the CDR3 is TGTGCCAGCAGCTTAGATTACGGGGGAAGCACAGATACGCAGTATTTT. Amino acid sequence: CASSLDYGGSTDTQYF.

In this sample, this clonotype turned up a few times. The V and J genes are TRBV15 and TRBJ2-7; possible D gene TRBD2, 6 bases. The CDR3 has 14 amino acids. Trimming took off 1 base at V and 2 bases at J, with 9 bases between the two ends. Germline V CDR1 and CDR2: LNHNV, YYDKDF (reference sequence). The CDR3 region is CATSRGSGTYEQYF. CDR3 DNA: TGTGCCACCAGCAGAGGTAGCGGAACCTACGAGCAGTACTTC. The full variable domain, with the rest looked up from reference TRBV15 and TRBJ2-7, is DAMVIQNPRYQVTQFGKPVTLSCSQTLNHNVMYWYQQKSSQAPKLLFHYYDKDFNNEADTPDNFQSRRPNTSFCFLDIRSPGLGDTAMYLCATSRGSGTYEQYFGPGTRLTVT.

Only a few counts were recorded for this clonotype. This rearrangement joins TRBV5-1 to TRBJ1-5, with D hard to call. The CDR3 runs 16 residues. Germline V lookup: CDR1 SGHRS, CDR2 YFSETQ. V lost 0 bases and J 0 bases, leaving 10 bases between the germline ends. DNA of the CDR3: TGCGCCAGCAGCTTGGATCCCTCTAATAGCAATCAGCCCCAGCATTTT. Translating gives CASSLDPSNSNQPQHF.